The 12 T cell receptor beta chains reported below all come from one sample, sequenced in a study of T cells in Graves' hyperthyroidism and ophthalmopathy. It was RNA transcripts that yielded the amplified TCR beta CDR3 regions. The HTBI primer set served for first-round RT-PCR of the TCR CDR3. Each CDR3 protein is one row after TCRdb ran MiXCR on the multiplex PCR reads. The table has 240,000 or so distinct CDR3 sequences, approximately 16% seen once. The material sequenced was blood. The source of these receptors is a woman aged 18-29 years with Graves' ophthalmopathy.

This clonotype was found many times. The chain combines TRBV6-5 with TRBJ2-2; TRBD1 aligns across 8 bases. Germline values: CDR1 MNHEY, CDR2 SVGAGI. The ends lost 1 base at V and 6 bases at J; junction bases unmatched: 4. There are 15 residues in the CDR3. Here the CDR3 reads CASSYWQGASGELFF. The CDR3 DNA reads TGTGCCAGCAGTTACTGGCAGGGGGCCTCCGGGGAGCTGTTTTTT.

DNA for the CDR3: TGTGCCAGCAGCTTGTGGAGCTCTGGGGCCAACGTCCTGACTTTC. Protein: CASSLWSSGANVLTF. The V and J genes are TRBV5-8 and TRBJ2-6; D is undetermined. V was trimmed by 1 base and J by 0 bases, leaving 5 bases between them. The CDR3 length is 15 residues. Germline lookup yields CDR1 SGHTS and CDR2 YDEGEE.

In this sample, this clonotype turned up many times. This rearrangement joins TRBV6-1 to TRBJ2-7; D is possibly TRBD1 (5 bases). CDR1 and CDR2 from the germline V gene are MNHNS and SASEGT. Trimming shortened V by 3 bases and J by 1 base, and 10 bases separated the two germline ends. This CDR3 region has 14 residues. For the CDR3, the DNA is TGTGCCAGCAGTGACGTTGGGGCTTCCTACGAGCAGTACTTC. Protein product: CASSDVGASYEQYF.

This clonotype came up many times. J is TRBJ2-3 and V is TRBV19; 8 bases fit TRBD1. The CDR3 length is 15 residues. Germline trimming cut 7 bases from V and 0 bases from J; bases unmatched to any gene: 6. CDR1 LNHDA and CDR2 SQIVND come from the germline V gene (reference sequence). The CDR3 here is CASKDRASSTDTQYF. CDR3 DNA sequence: TGTGCCAGTAAGGACAGGGCCTCTAGCACAGATACGCAGTATTTT.

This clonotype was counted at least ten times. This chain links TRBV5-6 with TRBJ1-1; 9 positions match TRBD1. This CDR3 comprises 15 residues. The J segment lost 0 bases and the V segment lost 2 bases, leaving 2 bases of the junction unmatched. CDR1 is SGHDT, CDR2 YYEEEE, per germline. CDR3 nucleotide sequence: TGTGCCAGCAGCTTACAGGGGGCGTTGAACACTGAAGCTTTCTTT. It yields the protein CASSLQGALNTEAFF.

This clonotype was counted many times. The CDR3 region has the DNA TGCAGTGCTTCTGGACAGGACCCTATGAACACTGAAGCTTTCTTT. This translates into CSASGQDPMNTEAFF. This chain uses TRBV20-1 with TRBJ1-1, with TRBD1 matching 7 bases. The trim removed 5 bases at V and 0 bases at J, leaving 9 bases unmatched. This CDR3 region has 15 residues. Germline V gene data show CDR1 as DFQATT and CDR2 as SNEGSKA (reference sequence).

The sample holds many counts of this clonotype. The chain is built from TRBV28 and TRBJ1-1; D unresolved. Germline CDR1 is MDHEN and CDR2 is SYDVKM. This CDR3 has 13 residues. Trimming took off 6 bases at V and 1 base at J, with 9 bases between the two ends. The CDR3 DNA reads TGTGCCAGCAGGGGGAACCCGAACACTGAAGCTTTCTTT. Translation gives CASRGNPNTEAFF.

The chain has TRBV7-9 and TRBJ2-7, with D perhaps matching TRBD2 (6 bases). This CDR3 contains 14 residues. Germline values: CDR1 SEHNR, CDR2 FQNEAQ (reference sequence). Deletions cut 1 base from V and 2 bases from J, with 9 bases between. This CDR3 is CASSLVADPYEQYF. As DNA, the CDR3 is TGTGCCAGCAGCTTAGTAGCGGACCCCTACGAGCAGTACTTC.

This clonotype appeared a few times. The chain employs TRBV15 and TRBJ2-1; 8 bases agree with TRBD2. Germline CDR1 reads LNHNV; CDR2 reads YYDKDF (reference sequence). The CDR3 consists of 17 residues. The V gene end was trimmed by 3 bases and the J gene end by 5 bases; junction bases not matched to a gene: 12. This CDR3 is CATSRGLVAGGDNEQFF. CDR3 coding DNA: TGTGCCACCAGCAGGGGGCTAGTGGCGGGAGGCGACAATGAGCAGTTCTTC.

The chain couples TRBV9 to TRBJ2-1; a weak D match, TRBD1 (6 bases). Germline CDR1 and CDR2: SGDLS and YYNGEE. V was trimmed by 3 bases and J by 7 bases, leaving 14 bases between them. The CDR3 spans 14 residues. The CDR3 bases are TGTGCCAGCAGCGATGAACAGGGTTGGAATGAGCAGTTCTTC. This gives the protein CASSDEQGWNEQFF.

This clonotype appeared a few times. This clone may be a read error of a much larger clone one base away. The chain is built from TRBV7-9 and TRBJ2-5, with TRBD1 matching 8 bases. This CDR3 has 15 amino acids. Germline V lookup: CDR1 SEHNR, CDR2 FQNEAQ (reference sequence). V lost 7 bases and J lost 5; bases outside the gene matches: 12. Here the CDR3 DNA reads TGTGCCAGCAACCCCCGGGACAGGTCACCTGAGACCCAGTACTTC. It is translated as CASNPRDRSPETQYF.

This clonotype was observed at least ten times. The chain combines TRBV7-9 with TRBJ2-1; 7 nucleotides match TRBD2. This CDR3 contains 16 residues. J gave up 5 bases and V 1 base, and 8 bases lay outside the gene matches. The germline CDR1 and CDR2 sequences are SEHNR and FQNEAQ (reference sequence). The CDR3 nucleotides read TGTGCCAGCAGCTTAGGGGCGGGAGAATGGAACAATGAGCAGTTCTTC. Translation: CASSLGAGEWNNEQFF.